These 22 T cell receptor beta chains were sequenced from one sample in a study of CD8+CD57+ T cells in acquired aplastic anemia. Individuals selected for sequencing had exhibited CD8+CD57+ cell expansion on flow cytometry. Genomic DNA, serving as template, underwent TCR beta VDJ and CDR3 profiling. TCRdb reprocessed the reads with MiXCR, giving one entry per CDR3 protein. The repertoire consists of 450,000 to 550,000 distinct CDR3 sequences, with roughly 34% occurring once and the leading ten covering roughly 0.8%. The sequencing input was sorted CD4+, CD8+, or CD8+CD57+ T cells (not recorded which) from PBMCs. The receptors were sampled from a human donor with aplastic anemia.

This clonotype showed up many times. The CDR3 nucleotides are TGTGCCACCAGCAGAGATCGTAGATTCAACACTGAAGCTTTCTTT. Its protein product is CATSRDRRFNTEAFF. V gene TRBV15 combines with J gene TRBJ1-1; D unresolved. The germline gives CDR1 LNHNV, CDR2 YYDKDF (reference sequence). The CDR3 is 15 residues long. Trimming took 0 bases from V and 2 from J, leaving 10 bases between them.

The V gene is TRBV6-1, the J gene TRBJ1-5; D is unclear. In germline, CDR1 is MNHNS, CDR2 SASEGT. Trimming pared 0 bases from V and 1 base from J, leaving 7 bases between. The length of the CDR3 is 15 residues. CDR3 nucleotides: TGTGCCAGCAGTGAAGCCGCCGGGAGCAATCAGCCCCAGCATTTT. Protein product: CASSEAAGSNQPQHF.

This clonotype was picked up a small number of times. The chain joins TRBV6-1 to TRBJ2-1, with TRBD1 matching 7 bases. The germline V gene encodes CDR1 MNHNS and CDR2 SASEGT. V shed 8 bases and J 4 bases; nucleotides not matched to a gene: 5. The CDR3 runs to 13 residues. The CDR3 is CASVGTAYNEQFF. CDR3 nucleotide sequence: TGTGCCAGCGTTGGGACAGCATACAATGAGCAGTTCTTC.

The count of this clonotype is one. CDR3 residues: CASSLAARGGYTF. In DNA, the CDR3 is TGTGCCAGCAGCTTGGCCGCGAGGGGCGGCTACACCTTC. This chain links TRBV5-6 with TRBJ1-2; TRBD1 is a possible D gene (5 bases). The CDR3 consists of 13 residues. V was pared by 0 bases and J by 8 bases, with 11 bases between. The germline CDR1 and CDR2 sequences are SGHDT and YYEEEE.

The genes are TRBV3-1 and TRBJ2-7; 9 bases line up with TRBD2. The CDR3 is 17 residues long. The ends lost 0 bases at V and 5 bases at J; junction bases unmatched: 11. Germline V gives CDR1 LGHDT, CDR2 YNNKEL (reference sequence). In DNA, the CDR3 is TGTGCCAGCAGCCAAGACGGGACTAGCCTTATTGTCCACGAGCAGTACTTC. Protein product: CASSQDGTSLIVHEQYF.

DNA for the CDR3: TGCGCCAGCAGTGACAATCTAGCGGGGGTGAACAATGAGCAGTTCTTC. This sequence encodes CASSDNLAGVNNEQFF. The rearrangement joins TRBV10-2 to TRBJ2-1; 10 bases match TRBD2. From germline, CDR1 is WSHSY and CDR2 SAAADI. The CDR3 is 16 residues long. The V and J ends lost 3 bases and 5 bases, in that order; junction bases with no gene match: 7.

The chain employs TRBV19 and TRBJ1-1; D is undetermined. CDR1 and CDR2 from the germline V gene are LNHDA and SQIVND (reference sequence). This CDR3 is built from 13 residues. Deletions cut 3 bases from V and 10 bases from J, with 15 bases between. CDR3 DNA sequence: TGTGCCAGTAGTATGGACCCTTACGTCGGAGCTTTCTTT. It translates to CASSMDPYVGAFF.

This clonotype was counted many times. CDR3 region: CSVEGDRSTDTQYF. The CDR3 coding sequence is TGCAGCGTTGAGGGGGACAGGAGCACAGATACGCAGTATTTT. J is TRBJ2-3 and V is TRBV29-1, with 8 nucleotides matching TRBD1. The ends lost 3 bases at V and 0 bases at J; junction bases unmatched: 2. This CDR3 comprises 14 residues. Germline assignment: CDR1 SQVTM and CDR2 ANQGSEA.

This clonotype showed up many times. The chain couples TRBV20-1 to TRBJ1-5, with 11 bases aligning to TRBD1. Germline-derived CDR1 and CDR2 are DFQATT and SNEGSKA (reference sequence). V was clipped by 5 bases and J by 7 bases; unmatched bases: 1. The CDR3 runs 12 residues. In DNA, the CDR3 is TGCAGTGCTCGGACAGGGGGCCAGCCCCAGCATTTT. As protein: CSARTGGQPQHF.

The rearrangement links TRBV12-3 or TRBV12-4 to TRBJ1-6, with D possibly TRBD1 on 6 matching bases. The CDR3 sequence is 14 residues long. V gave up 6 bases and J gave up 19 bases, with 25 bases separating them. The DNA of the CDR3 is TGTGCCAGCAGCCAGGGACAAATAAGGTCACCCCCTCACTTT. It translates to CASSQGQIRSPPHF.

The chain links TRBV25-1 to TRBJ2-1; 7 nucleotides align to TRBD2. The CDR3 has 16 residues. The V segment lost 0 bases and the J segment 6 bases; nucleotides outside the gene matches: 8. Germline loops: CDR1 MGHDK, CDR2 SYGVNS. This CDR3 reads CASSEYFSGATNEQFF. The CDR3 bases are TGTGCCAGCAGTGAATATTTCAGCGGGGCCACCAATGAGCAGTTCTTC. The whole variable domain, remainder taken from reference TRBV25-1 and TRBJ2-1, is EADIYQTPRYLVIGTGKKITLECSQTMGHDKMYWYQQDPGMELHLIHYSYGVNSTEKGDLSSESTVSRIRTEHFPLTLESARPSHTSQYLCASSEYFSGATNEQFFGPGTRLTVL.

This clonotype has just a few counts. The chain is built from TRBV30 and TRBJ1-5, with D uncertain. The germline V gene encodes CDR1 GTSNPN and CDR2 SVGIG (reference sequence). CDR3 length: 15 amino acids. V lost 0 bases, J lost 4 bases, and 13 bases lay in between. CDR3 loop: CAWSVARWDNQPQHF. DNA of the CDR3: TGTGCCTGGAGTGTAGCCAGGTGGGATAATCAGCCCCAGCATTTT.

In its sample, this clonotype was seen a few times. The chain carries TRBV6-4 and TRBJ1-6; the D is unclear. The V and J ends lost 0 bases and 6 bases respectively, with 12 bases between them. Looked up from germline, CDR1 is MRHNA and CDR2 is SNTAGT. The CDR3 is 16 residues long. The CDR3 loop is CASSDSTRGINSPLHF. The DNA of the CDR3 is TGTGCCAGCAGTGACTCGACCCGAGGGATTAATTCACCCCTCCACTTT.

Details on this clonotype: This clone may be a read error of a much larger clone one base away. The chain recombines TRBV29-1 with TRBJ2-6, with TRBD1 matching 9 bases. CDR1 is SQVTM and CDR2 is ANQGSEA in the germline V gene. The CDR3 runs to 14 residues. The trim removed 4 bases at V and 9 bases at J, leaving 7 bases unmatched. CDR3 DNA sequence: TGCAGCGTTGGAGGACAGGGGACAGGCAACGTCCTGACTTTC. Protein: CSVGGQGTGNVLTF.

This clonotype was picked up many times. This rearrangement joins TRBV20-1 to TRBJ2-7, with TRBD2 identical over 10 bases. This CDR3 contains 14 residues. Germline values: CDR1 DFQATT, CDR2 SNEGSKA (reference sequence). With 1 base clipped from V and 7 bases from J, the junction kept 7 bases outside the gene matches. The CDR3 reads CSARGGSGRNEQYF. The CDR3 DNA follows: TGCAGTGCTAGAGGTGGTAGCGGGAGGAATGAGCAGTACTTC.

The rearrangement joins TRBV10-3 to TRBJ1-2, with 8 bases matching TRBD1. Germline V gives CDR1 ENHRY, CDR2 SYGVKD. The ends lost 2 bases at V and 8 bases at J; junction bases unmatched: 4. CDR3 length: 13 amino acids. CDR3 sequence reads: CAISERTGKGYTF. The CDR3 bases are TGTGCCATCAGTGAGCGGACAGGGAAGGGCTACACCTTC.

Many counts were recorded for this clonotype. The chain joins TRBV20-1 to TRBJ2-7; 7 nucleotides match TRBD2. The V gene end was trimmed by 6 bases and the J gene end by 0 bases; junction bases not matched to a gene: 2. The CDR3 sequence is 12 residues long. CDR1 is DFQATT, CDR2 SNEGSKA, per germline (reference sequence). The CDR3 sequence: CSARDYSYEQYF. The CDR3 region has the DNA TGCAGTGCCCGGGACTACTCCTACGAGCAGTACTTC.

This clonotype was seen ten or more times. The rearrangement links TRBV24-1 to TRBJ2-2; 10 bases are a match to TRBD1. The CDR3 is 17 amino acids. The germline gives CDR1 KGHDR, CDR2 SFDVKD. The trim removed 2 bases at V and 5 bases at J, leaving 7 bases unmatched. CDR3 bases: TGTGCCACCAGTGATTCCGGCGGGACAGGGGTTACCGGGGAGCTGTTTTTT. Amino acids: CATSDSGGTGVTGELFF.

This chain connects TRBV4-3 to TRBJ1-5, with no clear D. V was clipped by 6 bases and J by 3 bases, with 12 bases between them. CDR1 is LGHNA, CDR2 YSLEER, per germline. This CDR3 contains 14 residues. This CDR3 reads CASRSGQINQPQHF. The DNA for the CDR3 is TGCGCCAGCAGGTCCGGGCAGATCAATCAGCCCCAGCATTTT.

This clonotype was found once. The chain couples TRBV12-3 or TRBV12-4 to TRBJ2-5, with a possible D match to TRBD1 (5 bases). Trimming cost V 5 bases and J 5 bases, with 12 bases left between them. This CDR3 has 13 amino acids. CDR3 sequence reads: CASSTGEVETQYF. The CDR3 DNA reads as TGTGCCAGCAGTACAGGTGAAGTGGAGACCCAGTACTTC.

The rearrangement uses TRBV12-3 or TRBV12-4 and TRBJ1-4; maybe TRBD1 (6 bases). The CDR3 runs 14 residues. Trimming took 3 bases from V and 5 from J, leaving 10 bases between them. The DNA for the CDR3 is TGTGCCAGCAGTTTCAGGACAGAGAATGAAAAACTGTTTTTT. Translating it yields CASSFRTENEKLFF.

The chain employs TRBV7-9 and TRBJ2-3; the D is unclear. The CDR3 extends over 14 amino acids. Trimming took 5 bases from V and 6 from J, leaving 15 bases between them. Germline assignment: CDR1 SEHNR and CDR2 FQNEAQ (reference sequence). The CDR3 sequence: CASSPRTAADTQYF. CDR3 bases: TGTGCCAGCAGCCCTCGGACCGCAGCTGATACGCAGTATTTT.